This T cell receptor (beta chain) came from a study of control samples from healthy donors and cancer patients. Measured with immunoSEQ multiplex PCR; TCRdb has only the in-frame clones, and not every one. This repertoire shows about 73,000 clones, around 92% found once; its top ten account for approximately 18%. V shed 6 bases, J shed 3 bases, and the junction held 13 bases outside the gene matches. The CDR3 loop spans 18 amino acids. The germline gives CDR1 MNHEY, CDR2 SMNVEV (reference sequence). This sequence originates from a man aged 55 to 70 with lung cancer. Input material: PBMCs. The V gene is TRBV27, the J gene TRBJ2-2, with 10 positions matching TRBD1. CDR3 DNA sequence: TGTGCCAGCAGCGTTAAACCGGGACAGGGGACGTACACCGGGGAGCTGTTTTTT. This codes for CASSVKPGQGTYTGELFF.